The T cell receptor (beta chain) under discussion was sequenced for a study of graft-versus-host responses after intestinal transplantation. Study-wide context: Anti-thymocyte globulin served as induction for all recipients, who then took tacrolimus and steroids for about 3 years. Overall study results and limits: GvH clones appeared in recipient marrow, some first in ileum or blood.

Some 200,000 CFSE-labeled responder cells were plated with some 200,000 irradiated, violet-dye-labeled stimulator cells. Responder CD3+CD4+ and CD3+CD8+ cells that were proliferating and CFSE-low were sorted after the reaction. This clone showed up just a few times. Some clones are missing from TCRdb's copy, which holds only in-frame ones; the method was immunoSEQ multiplex PCR. The repertoire consists of around 13,000 clones, with about 36% occurring once and the leading ten covering 0.85% to 1.2%. Unmatched junction bases numbered 3, after V lost 5 bases and J lost 3 bases. The V gene's germline CDR1 is SGHTA and CDR2 FQGNSA. The CDR3 spans 15 residues.

This sample comprised alloreactive CD4+ T cells from a mixed lymphocyte reaction culture, obtained before intestinal transplant. Subset meaning: CFSE-low proliferating T cells sorted from roughly six-day pre-transplant mixed lymphocyte reaction (GvH or HvG direction). The rearrangement joins TRBV7-2 to TRBJ1-5, with 11 bases fitting TRBD1. The clonotype originates from a human patient who received an intestinal transplant. CDR3 nucleotide sequence: TGTGCCAGCAGCACGGACAGGGGGCCCAATCAGCCCCAGCATTTT. Its protein product is CASSTDRGPNQPQHF.